What follows is one TCR beta chain and its context. Germline CDR1 and CDR2: LGHNA and YSLEER. V lost 0 bases, J lost 3 bases, and 11 bases lay in between. The length of the CDR3 is 16 residues. This entry belongs to a study of blood T cell repertoires in COVID-19. Study as a whole: Donors in the United States, Italy and Spain gave samples during acute or convalescent COVID-19.

Assay: immunoSEQ multiplex PCR; the TCRdb copy retains only in-frame clones and omits some. The table has 85,000 to 90,000 clones, around 86% seen once. This clonotype was obtained from a woman of 80 years or more with active or convalescent COVID-19. This chain connects TRBV4-3 to TRBJ2-2; D is undetermined. Sequenced input: peripheral blood. The CDR3 region has the DNA TGCGCCAGCAGCCAAGATCTATCCCGTTACACCGGGGAGCTGTTTTTT. Encoded protein: CASSQDLSRYTGELFF.